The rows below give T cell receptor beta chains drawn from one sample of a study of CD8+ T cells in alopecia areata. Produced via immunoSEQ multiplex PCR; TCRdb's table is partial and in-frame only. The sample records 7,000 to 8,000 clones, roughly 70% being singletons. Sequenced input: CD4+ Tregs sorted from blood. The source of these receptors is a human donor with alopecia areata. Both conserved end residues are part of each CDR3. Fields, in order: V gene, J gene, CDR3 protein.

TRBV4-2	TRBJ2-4	CASSPRTSGTKNIQYF
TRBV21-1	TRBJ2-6	CASARVTGEISGANVLTF
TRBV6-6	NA	CASTPLGAGELFF
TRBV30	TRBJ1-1	CAWSRGDTEAFF
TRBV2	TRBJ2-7	CASSGSPDTGIEQYF
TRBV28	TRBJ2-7	CASSLWDRVYEQYF
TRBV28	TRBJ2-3	CASSLPSRPDTQYF
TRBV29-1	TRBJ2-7	CSALDTGSSYEQYF
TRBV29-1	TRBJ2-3	CSVAWTSTDTQYF
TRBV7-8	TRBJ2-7	CASSLEDSRAYEQYF
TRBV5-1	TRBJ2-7	CASSPGTASYEQYF
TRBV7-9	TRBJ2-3	CASSSGGDTQYF
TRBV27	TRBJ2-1	CASSKTRDSLINEQFF
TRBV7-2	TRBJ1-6	CASSLGQKYNSPLHF
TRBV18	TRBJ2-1	CASSPPGGESSYNEQFF
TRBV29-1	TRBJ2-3	CSSRPGLAGEDTQYF
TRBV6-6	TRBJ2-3	CASSLSRLAGRDTQYF
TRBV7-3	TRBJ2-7	CASSSQGAGEQYF
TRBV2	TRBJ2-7	CASRLDRADYEQYF
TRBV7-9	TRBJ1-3	CASSPTGTTGNTIYF
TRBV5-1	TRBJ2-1	CASSPPIALAGGRYEQFF
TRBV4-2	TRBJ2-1	CASSQRNNEQFF
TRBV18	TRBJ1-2	CASSPQPGDGTLANF
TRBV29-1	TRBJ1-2	CSVERLSGYTF
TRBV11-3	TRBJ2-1	CASSLDGRGGAEQFF
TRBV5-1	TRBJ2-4	CASSLGQGVGNIQYF
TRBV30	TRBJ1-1	CAWSVITEAFF
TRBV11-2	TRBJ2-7	CASSLDVGTGLGEQYF
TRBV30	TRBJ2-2	CAWSVERLAGEFWDTGELFF
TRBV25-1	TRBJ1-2	CASSEYISGDGYTF
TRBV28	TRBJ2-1	CASSISGQGDNEQFF
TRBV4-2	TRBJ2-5	CASSQPGLGETQYF
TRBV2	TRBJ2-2	CASSMWQLLNTGELFF
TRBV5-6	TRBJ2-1	CASSLDLSWGIAYNEQFF
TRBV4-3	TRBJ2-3	CASSFRLAETDTQYF
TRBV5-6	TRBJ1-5	CASSLSILHGNQPQHF
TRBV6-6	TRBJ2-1	CASSFASGTYNEQFF
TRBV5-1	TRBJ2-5	CASYGTSETQYF
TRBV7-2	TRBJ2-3	CASSTQWRGTDTQYF
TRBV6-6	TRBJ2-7	CASSYSGQGPYEQYF
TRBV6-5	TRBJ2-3	CASSYREGTDTQYF
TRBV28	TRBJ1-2	CASSQGGRNYGYTF
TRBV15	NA	CATSRDRGYEQYF
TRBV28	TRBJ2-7	CAARGQVRSYEQYF
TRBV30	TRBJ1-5	CAWSSGQGFNQPQHF
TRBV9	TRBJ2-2	CASSPRRGVTGELFF
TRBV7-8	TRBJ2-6	CASRTRRPLNSGANVLTF
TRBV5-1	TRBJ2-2	CASSLWGRATGELFF
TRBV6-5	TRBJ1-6	CASSYSLTAYNSPLHF
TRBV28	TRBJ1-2	CASRRRYGYTF
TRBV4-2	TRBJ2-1	CASSQVQGAGSYNEQFF
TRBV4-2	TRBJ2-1	CASSIGLAGANEQFF
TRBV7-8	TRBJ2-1	CASSHRFRDNRDNEQFF
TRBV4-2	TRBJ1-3	CASSQERRPGNTIYF